This T cell receptor (beta chain) was obtained from a study of blood T cells in healthy people across ages. Study-wide results and limits: The authors considered diversity estimates from one million T cells to be underestimates.

Alongside a J-beta primer mix, a sample-barcoded 5' primer served in a second PCR lasting roughly 7 to 11 cycles. From the 5' RACE reads, TCRdb called clonotypes with MiXCR, one entry per CDR3 protein. The table includes about 1.4 million distinct CDR3 sequences, approximately 60% detected once. Every donor provided 7.5 to 10 milliliters of peripheral blood. Trimming pared 2 bases from V and 5 bases from J, leaving 16 bases between. This CDR3 is 15 amino acids long. In the case of this clonotype: Its specificity is not known.

The receptor's source is a man aged 18 to 29 in good health. The V gene is TRBV12-3 or TRBV12-4, the J gene TRBJ2-7; weak D call: TRBD1 (5 bases). Sequencing input: blood. The chain's CDR3 is CASSLIGPPQDEQYF. As DNA, the CDR3 is TGTGCCAGCAGTTTAATAGGGCCTCCACAGGACGAGCAGTACTTC.